The next 30 T cell receptor beta chains were all read from a single sample in a study of long-term antiretroviral therapy in people with HIV. Survey-level immunoSEQ v3.0 assays were run. TCRdb's table, derived via immunoSEQ multiplex PCR, lists solely in-frame clones and lacks some. The sample holds 14,000 or so clones, 84% seen once. The material sequenced was unsorted PBMCs, taken 0.4 years after starting antiretroviral therapy. The receptors here all came from a man under 40 with HIV.

The chain has TRBV28 and TRBJ2-1; D ambiguous. The CDR3 is made up of 18 amino acids. V was trimmed by 1 base and J by 0 bases, leaving 16 bases between them. The germline gives CDR1 MDHEN, CDR2 SYDVKM. The CDR3 here is CASSLSGNPGYSYNEQFF. CDR3 sequence (DNA): TGTGCCAGCAGTTTATCTGGCAATCCCGGTTACTCCTACAATGAGCAGTTCTTC.

This clone was seen a handful of times. The gene calls are TRBV7-6 and TRBJ1-3, with D unresolved. The germline V gene encodes CDR1 SGHVS and CDR2 FNYEAQ. V was clipped by 5 bases and J by 8 bases, with 10 bases between them. The CDR3 consists of 12 residues. The CDR3 DNA reads TGTGCCAGCAGCCCCGACCCAGACACCATATATTTT. Residues: CASSPDPDTIYF. Combining the CDR3 with reference TRBV7-6 and TRBJ1-3 gives the whole variable domain GAGVSQSPRYKVTKRGQDVALRCDPISGHVSLYWYRQALGQGPEFLTYFNYEAQQDKSGLPNDRFSAERPEGSISTLTIQRTEQRDSAMYRCASSPDPDTIYFGEGSWLTVV.

V and J are TRBV5-6 and TRBJ1-2; 9 nucleotides agree with TRBD1. Germline assignment: CDR1 SGHDT and CDR2 YYEEEE. The length of the CDR3 is 15 residues. The V and J ends lost 0 bases and 8 bases, in that order; junction bases with no gene match: 8. The CDR3 reads CASSLAGTGLRGYTF. Written as DNA, the CDR3 is TGTGCCAGCAGCTTGGCCGGGACAGGGTTGAGAGGCTACACCTTC.

This chain links TRBV28 with TRBJ1-3, with a tentative D call TRBD1 (6 bases). In germline, CDR1 is MDHEN, CDR2 SYDVKM. There are 15 residues in the CDR3. The germline V and J ends were trimmed by 5 bases and 8 bases, with 19 bases remaining between them. CDR3 protein: CASSVGGARDHTIYF. The CDR3 coding sequence is TGTGCCAGCAGTGTGGGGGGCGCCAGGGACCACACCATATATTTT.

This sequence joins TRBV29-1 and TRBJ1-1; D uncertain. This CDR3 has 12 amino acids. In germline, CDR1 is SQVTM, CDR2 ANQGSEA. CDR3 sequence (DNA): TGCGGCGGTGACACTGGCGGCACTGAAGCTTTCTTT. This codes for CGGDTGGTEAFF.

The CDR3 DNA reads TGTGCCAGCTCTTCCGAGGGAGCAACTAATGAAAAACTGTTTTTT. As protein: CASSSEGATNEKLFF. This chain links TRBV7-9 with TRBJ1-4; D ambiguous. The CDR3 spans 15 residues. Trimming took off 8 bases at V and 0 bases at J, with 13 bases between the two ends. From germline, CDR1 is SEHNR and CDR2 FQNEAQ (reference sequence).

This chain links TRBV23-1 with TRBJ2-7; 7 nucleotides line up with TRBD1. TRBV23-1 falls under the ORF class, with uncertain function. The CDR3 length is 14 residues. V gave up 2 bases and J gave up 2 bases; unmatched junction bases: 3. The CDR3: CASSQGTEAYEQYF. The DNA for the CDR3 is TGCGCCAGCAGTCAAGGGACAGAAGCCTACGAGCAGTACTTC.

This rearrangement joins TRBV19 to TRBJ1-1; D gene unclear. The length of the CDR3 is 14 residues. Trimming took off 7 bases at V and 1 base at J, with 13 bases between the two ends. Germline loops: CDR1 LNHDA, CDR2 SQIVND (reference sequence). The CDR3 DNA is TGTGCCAGTAAGGACCGGCAGCCGAACACTGAAGCTTTCTTT. Amino acids: CASKDRQPNTEAFF.

This clone was picked up a small number of times. The rearrangement joins TRBV28 to TRBJ1-5; 7 nucleotides agree with TRBD1. CDR3 length: 13 residues. With V trimmed by 8 bases and J by 6 bases, 7 bases remained unmatched. Germline values: CDR1 MDHEN, CDR2 SYDVKM. In DNA form, the CDR3 reads TGTGCCAGCGGGACAGCCGGGTTTCAGCCCCAGCATTTT. This gives the protein CASGTAGFQPQHF.

V is TRBV5-4 and J is TRBJ2-1; perhaps TRBD1 as D (5 bases). Per germline, CDR1 SGHNT and CDR2 YYREEE (reference sequence). V dropped 2 bases and J dropped 8 bases, with 17 bases sitting between them. The CDR3 length is 15 residues. The CDR3 sequence: CASSFGPIQGDEQFF. The CDR3 DNA sequence: TGTGCCAGCAGCTTCGGTCCAATACAAGGGGATGAGCAGTTCTTC.

This clone appeared a single time. The gene calls are TRBV5-1 and TRBJ2-5, with TRBD1 matching 9 bases. V was clipped by 4 bases and J by 5 bases; unmatched bases: 9. Germline assignment: CDR1 SGHRS and CDR2 YFSETQ. This CDR3 region has 15 residues. The CDR3 DNA reads TGCGCCAGCAGCCCGGGACAGGGACGATGGGAGACCCAGTACTTC. Amino acids: CASSPGQGRWETQYF.

The rearrangement links TRBV27 to TRBJ2-1, with 9 bases aligning to TRBD1. Germline V gene sequence: CDR1 MNHEY, CDR2 SMNVEV (reference sequence). CDR3 length: 15 residues. The trim removed 3 bases at V and 6 bases at J, leaving 6 bases unmatched. CDR3 sequence: CASSFTGTGFNEQFF. The DNA for the CDR3 is TGTGCCAGCAGTTTCACCGGGACAGGGTTCAATGAGCAGTTCTTC.

This sequence joins TRBV28 and TRBJ2-2, with no clear D. Germline CDR1 is MDHEN and CDR2 is SYDVKM. V was pared by 3 bases and J by 6 bases, with 2 bases between. The CDR3 loop spans 11 amino acids. The CDR3, as DNA: TGTGCCAGCAGTTTCTCCGGGGAGCTGTTTTTT. Amino acids: CASSFSGELFF.

The chain employs TRBV7-9 and TRBJ1-1; 9 nucleotides align to TRBD1. With V trimmed by 2 bases and J by 3 bases, 7 bases remained unmatched. Looked up from germline, CDR1 is SEHNR and CDR2 is FQNEAQ (reference sequence). The CDR3 runs to 16 residues. CDR3 bases: TGTGCCAGCAGCTTAACCACAGGGGGCCGGGACACTGAAGCTTTCTTT. It specifies CASSLTTGGRDTEAFF.

Here the CDR3 DNA reads TGTGCCTGGAGTGGGGGCGCTGGGTCACCCCTCCACTTT. Encoded protein: CAWSGGAGSPLHF. The rearrangement links TRBV30 to TRBJ1-6, with D possibly being TRBD1 (5 bases). Trimming shortened V by 1 base and J by 10 bases, and 11 bases separated the two germline ends. This CDR3 is 13 amino acids long. Germline V gene lookup returns CDR1 GTSNPN and CDR2 SVGIG (reference sequence).

The chain uses TRBV7-6 and TRBJ2-6, with D perhaps TRBD1 (5 bases). The length of the CDR3 is 16 residues. Germline assignment: CDR1 SGHVS and CDR2 FNYEAQ. Trimming shortened V by 1 base and J by 1 base, and 8 bases separated the two germline ends. The CDR3 DNA reads TGTGCCAGCAGCTTAGAAGGGGCATCTGGGGCCAACGTCCTGACTTTC. Translating it yields CASSLEGASGANVLTF. Filled out from reference TRBV7-6 and TRBJ2-6, the complete variable domain reads GAGVSQSPRYKVTKRGQDVALRCDPISGHVSLYWYRQALGQGPEFLTYFNYEAQQDKSGLPNDRFSAERPEGSISTLTIQRTEQRDSAMYRCASSLEGASGANVLTFGAGSRLTVL.

This chain's CDR3 is CASSLNPSGGMETQYF. The DNA for the CDR3 is TGTGCCAGCAGTTTAAATCCTAGCGGGGGCATGGAGACCCAGTACTTC. V usage is TRBV28 and J usage is TRBJ2-5; 10 bases fit TRBD2. Per the germline V gene, CDR1 is MDHEN and CDR2 is SYDVKM. There are 16 residues in the CDR3. V dropped 2 bases and J dropped 5; count of bases not matched to a gene: 8.

A few counts support this clone. This chain uses TRBV28 with TRBJ1-2; no definite D call. V lost 7 bases to trimming and J lost 4 bases, with 13 bases between them. CDR1 and CDR2 from the germline V gene are MDHEN and SYDVKM. CDR3 size: 13 residues. The CDR3 protein is CASTLGRAYGYTF. DNA of the CDR3: TGTGCCAGCACCCTTGGACGGGCCTATGGCTACACCTTC.

The V and J genes are TRBV2 and TRBJ2-1, with 13 nucleotides matching TRBD2. This CDR3 spans 15 amino acids. Germline trimming cut 6 bases from V and 7 bases from J; bases unmatched to any gene: 6. The germline gives CDR1 SNHLY, CDR2 FYNNEI. CDR3: CASSGTSGRGNEQFF. The CDR3, as DNA: TGTGCCAGCAGCGGAACTAGCGGGAGGGGGAATGAGCAGTTCTTC.

The chain couples TRBV6-6 to TRBJ2-7; 8 bases agree with TRBD1. Germline CDR1 is MNHNY and CDR2 is SVGAGI (reference sequence). This CDR3 is built from 15 residues. The trim removed 0 bases at V and 3 bases at J, leaving 4 bases unmatched. The CDR3 DNA is TGTGCCAGCAGTTACTCAAACAGGGGGAACTACGAGCAGTACTTC. As protein: CASSYSNRGNYEQYF.

The genes are TRBV4-1 and TRBJ2-3; D remains ambiguous. V lost 1 base, J lost 4 bases, and 15 bases lay in between. Per germline, CDR1 MGHRA and CDR2 YSYEKL. The CDR3 is 16 amino acids. The DNA of the CDR3 is TGCGCCAGCAGCCAAGGTGTAGGGCAGTACCCAGATACGCAGTATTTT. It encodes CASSQGVGQYPDTQYF.

This clone was counted only a few times. The chain carries TRBV7-6 and TRBJ2-1; 14 nucleotides match TRBD2. The germline CDR1 and CDR2 sequences are SGHVS and FNYEAQ. V lost 5 bases, J lost 1 base, and 4 bases stayed unmatched. The CDR3 spans 17 residues. The CDR3 reads CASSPTSGGASYNEQFF. The DNA of the CDR3 is TGTGCCAGCAGCCCGACTAGCGGGGGGGCATCCTACAATGAGCAGTTCTTC. Combining the CDR3 with reference TRBV7-6 and TRBJ2-1 gives the whole variable domain GAGVSQSPRYKVTKRGQDVALRCDPISGHVSLYWYRQALGQGPEFLTYFNYEAQQDKSGLPNDRFSAERPEGSISTLTIQRTEQRDSAMYRCASSPTSGGASYNEQFFGPGTRLTVL.

This clone is a singleton in its sample. The chain is built from TRBV15 and TRBJ2-1; D gene uncertain. V gave up 1 base and J gave up 0 bases, with 10 bases separating them. The CDR3 extends over 16 amino acids. Germline V lookup: CDR1 LNHNV, CDR2 YYDKDF (reference sequence). The chain's CDR3 is CATSRGRVSSYNEQFF. CDR3 sequence (DNA): TGTGCCACCAGCAGAGGTCGGGTGAGCTCCTACAATGAGCAGTTCTTC.

The chain recombines TRBV11-2 with TRBJ1-4, with D unresolved. The CDR3 contains 17 residues. Per the germline V gene, CDR1 is SGHAT and CDR2 is FQNNGV. With 0 bases removed from V and 4 bases from J, the gap between germline ends came to 15 bases. CDR3 protein: CASSLDRIGGSNEKLFF. For the CDR3, the DNA is TGTGCCAGCAGCTTAGACCGAATCGGAGGAAGTAATGAAAAACTGTTTTTT.

The table lists this clone with a few counts. The rearrangement uses TRBV11-3 and TRBJ2-2; D is undetermined. The CDR3 is 14 residues long. From germline, CDR1 is SGHNT and CDR2 YENEEA. The V and J ends lost 5 bases and 2 bases respectively, with 9 bases between them. This chain's CDR3 is CASSQLANTGELFF. In DNA form, the CDR3 reads TGTGCCAGCAGCCAGCTGGCTAACACCGGGGAGCTGTTTTTT.

The chain has TRBV18 and TRBJ2-2, with TRBD1 identical over 8 bases. J gave up 2 bases and V 4 bases, and 6 bases lay outside the gene matches. CDR1 and CDR2 (germline): KGHSH, LQKENI. The CDR3 spans 16 residues. CDR3 sequence: CASSLSGTGNTGELFF. In DNA form, the CDR3 reads TGTGCCAGCTCACTATCCGGGACAGGTAACACCGGGGAGCTGTTTTTT.

The genes are TRBV10-2 and TRBJ1-1; the D gene is possibly TRBD1 (5 bases). CDR1 is WSHSY, CDR2 SAAADI, per germline. V was clipped by 2 bases and J by 7 bases, with 11 bases between them. This CDR3 contains 13 residues. CDR3 DNA sequence: TGCGCCAGCAGTGAGGATCCGGGGCTTGAAGCTTTCTTT. Translated, it gives CASSEDPGLEAFF.

CDR3 protein: CASKNTGTYEQYF. The CDR3 nucleotides are TGTGCCAGCAAAAACACCGGGACCTACGAGCAGTACTTC. The J gene is TRBJ2-7, the V gene TRBV6-5; TRBD2 is a possible D gene (5 bases). The CDR3 totals 13 residues. Germline V gene lookup returns CDR1 MNHEY and CDR2 SVGAGI. The V end was cut by 7 bases, the J end by 2 bases, with 12 bases between.

The V gene is TRBV7-9, the J gene TRBJ1-3; D not certain. The CDR3 is 14 amino acids. In germline, CDR1 is SEHNR, CDR2 FQNEAQ (reference sequence). The V end was cut by 6 bases, the J end by 2 bases, with 11 bases between. For the CDR3, the DNA is TGTGCCAGCAGAGGTACGGGGACTGGAAACACCATATATTTT. It yields the protein CASRGTGTGNTIYF.

This clone was observed a few times. The V call is TRBV2, the J call TRBJ2-7, with TRBD1 identical over 9 bases. This CDR3 is 16 amino acids long. Germline loops: CDR1 SNHLY, CDR2 FYNNEI. V lost 5 bases to trimming and J lost 3 bases; unmatched junction nucleotides: 11. CDR3 sequence (DNA): TGTGCCAGCAGTAAAGGTCCGGGACAGGGACTCTACGAGCAGTACTTC. It is translated as CASSKGPGQGLYEQYF.